This T cell receptor beta chain was sequenced during a study of Ad26.COV2.S vaccination and SARS-CoV-2 variants. The treatment: over 15 received Ad26.COV2.S at low or high dose, single or two shots; 5 received placebo; per-sample allocation not given. Samples analyzed were those drawn on day 63 after the first vaccine or placebo injection. V lost 2 bases and J lost 1, with 9 bases in between. This CDR3 comprises 15 residues. In germline, CDR1 is MNHEY, CDR2 SVGAGI. The assay was immunoSEQ multiplex PCR, and TCRdb's table has in-frame clones only and misses some. Of roughly 700,000 clones detected, around 89% appear once; the ten largest clones hold about 1.5%.

This sample comprised peripheral blood, obtained in a trial of Ad26.COV2.S vaccine versus placebo. The receptor's source is a person between 18 and 65 years old who received the Ad26.COV2.S COVID-19 vaccine or a placebo. This chain connects TRBV6-5 to TRBJ2-1, with a tentative D call TRBD2 (5 bases). For the CDR3, the DNA is TGTGCCAGCAGTTACGTTGGCGGGTCCTACAATGAGCAGTTCTTC. Amino acid sequence: CASSYVGGSYNEQFF.